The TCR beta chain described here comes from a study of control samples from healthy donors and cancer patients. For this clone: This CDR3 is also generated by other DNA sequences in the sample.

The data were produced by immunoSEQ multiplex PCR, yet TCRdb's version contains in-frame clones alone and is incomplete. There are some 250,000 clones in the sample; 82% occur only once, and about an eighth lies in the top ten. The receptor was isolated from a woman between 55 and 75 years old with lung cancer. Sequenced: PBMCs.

This CDR3 is CASSLGQVSYNEQFF. CDR3 DNA sequence: TGCGCCAGCAGCCTTGGTCAGGTCTCCTACAATGAGCAGTTCTTC. V is TRBV5-1 and J is TRBJ2-1; D gene ambiguous. The CDR3 is 15 residues long. Trimming took off 4 bases at V and 0 bases at J, with 11 bases between the two ends. Germline V gene data show CDR1 as SGHRS and CDR2 as YFSETQ.